This T cell receptor beta chain derives from a study of beta chain features in type 1 diabetes (dated by TCRdb to 2016 to 2019). Background on the whole study: Mean age, gender distribution, total cell number and subset yield did not differ between patients and healthy donors. A total of roughly 100,000,000 sorted cells were examined across all samples, and the number of cells per subset was strongly correlated with RNA yield. Regulatory and stem cell-like memory subsets were obtained from only 8 patients and about 8 healthy donors, while naive and central memory subsets were obtained from all 28 donors. In the study, TCRB repertoires of sorted circulating CD4+ T cell subsets from recently diagnosed type 1 diabetes patients were compared with those of matched healthy donors. General study outcomes and caveats: Because small numbers of individuals were included in the HLA sub-analyses, any influence of HLA type on TCRB rearrangement was left unresolved. Sequencing cDNA rather than genomic DNA could over-represent highly expressing activated cells, although activation and CD3 levels did not differ between groups. PCR may preferentially amplify shorter templates, but because patient and control samples were amplified and corrected together, any resulting skew would affect both groups equally. Naive, central memory and regulatory TCRB repertoires appeared to be more alike among patients than among healthy donors. Fewer insertions and more nucleotide deletions at VDJ recombination sites were observed in patients with type 1 diabetes, implying thymic rearrangement abnormalities. Type 1 diabetes patients showed a moderate but significant shortening of TCRB CDR3 length in all four CD4+ subsets.

The High Capacity cDNA Reverse Transcription Kit was used to reverse transcribe all of the isolated RNA, meaning that expressed TCRB transcripts were what got sequenced. Deep immunoSEQ sequencing was performed on naive, central memory and regulatory T cell samples, with an average of around 3.5 million total reads per sample. Sorted cells were lysed in RLT buffer, and RNA was extracted using DNase-treated RNeasy Micro or Mini kits according to cell number. Each cell subset was processed separately to prevent cross-contamination, with patient and healthy donor samples processed together. TCRB sequences were amplified from cDNA with the immunoSEQ multiplex PCR, producing 87-bp fragments spanning the CDR3 region. Sequencing of the amplicons was done on the Illumina HiSeq platform. Turning to the authors' computational methods: Synthetic template baselines were used to correct PCR bias computationally, reads within Hamming distance 2 were collapsed together, and singletons that could not be merged were discarded. Reads were aligned against IMGT to assign V, D and J genes, CDR3 length and insertions or deletions at six rearrangement sites. Within each subset, clonotype counts were normalized to the number of sorted cells before true diversity and Gini coefficients were calculated with the tcR R package. The overlap coefficient, calculated on TCRB nucleotide sequences, was used to measure repertoire sharing. As a proxy for the pre-selection repertoire, out-of-frame TCRB sequences from naive cells were analyzed. This is the immuneACCESS table as TCRdb keeps it, with only in-frame sequences that have V and J called. A part of the clones is gone; compared with another copy, unresolved V genes explain less than half, and the rest is unexplained. Clone size and V and J calls were adopted from that table, with D and trimming inferred from the DNA. This sample lists approximately 360,000 clones; over 10% were detected once. Approximately 0.01% of the sample is in the top ten clones.

This clone was seen only a few times. No antigen is known for it. Base qualities are missing; no much larger clone stands one base away. Counted from cysteine to phenylalanine, this CDR3 has 14 amino acids. Here the CDR3 DNA is all that survives: 42 bases in frame from base 1. V drops 4 bases and J drops 2 bases, leaving 6 bases in between. Taken from the germline V gene (reference sequence), the CDR1 and CDR2 loops are MNHEY and SMNVEV. From each donor, a single peripheral blood sample of approximately 120 mL on average was drawn into heparinised tubes. A BD FACSAria II and a panel including CD45RO, CCR7, CD25, CD127, CD95 and CD27 were used to sort naive, central memory, regulatory and stem cell-like memory CD4+ T cells. A purity above 95% was achieved for all sorted populations. PBMCs were separated immediately by Lymphoprep density gradient centrifugation and were stained directly, without being cultured. So that batch effects would be minimized, each experiment stained and sorted samples in pairs, pairing one healthy donor with one patient.

The clonotype comes from a woman aged 18-35 years with type 1 diabetes. Material: naive CD4+ T cells from blood. The sample's cell subset or site label is to be understood as: true naive CD4+ T cells. Here the chain combines TRBV27 and TRBJ2-6; a confident D gene designation cannot be given. CDR3 loop: CASSWQTGANVLTF. The DNA reads as follows: TGTGCCAGCAGTTGGCAGACTGGGGCCAACGTCCTGACTTTC.